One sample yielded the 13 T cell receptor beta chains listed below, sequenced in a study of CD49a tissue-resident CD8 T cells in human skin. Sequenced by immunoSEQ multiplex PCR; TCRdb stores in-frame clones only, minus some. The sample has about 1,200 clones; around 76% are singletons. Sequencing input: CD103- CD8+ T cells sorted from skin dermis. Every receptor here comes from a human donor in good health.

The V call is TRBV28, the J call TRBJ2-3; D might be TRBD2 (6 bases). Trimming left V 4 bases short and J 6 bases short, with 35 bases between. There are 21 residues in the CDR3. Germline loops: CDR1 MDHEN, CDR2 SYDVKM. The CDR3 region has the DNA TGTGCCAGCAGTTCGGTCTCCTCTATCGGAGAACAGGAGGGAGTAATCGATACGCAGTATTTT. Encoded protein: CASSSVSSIGEQEGVIDTQYF.

CDR3 sequence: CASSLLRGSEQYV. The DNA of the CDR3 is TGTGCCAGCAGCCTCCTAAGGGGCAGCGAGCAGTACGTC. The chain joins TRBV14 to TRBJ2-7; maybe TRBD1 (5 bases). The CDR3 extends over 13 amino acids. Germline CDR1 SGHDN, CDR2 FVKESK. Trimming took off 4 bases at V and 6 bases at J, with 13 bases between the two ends.

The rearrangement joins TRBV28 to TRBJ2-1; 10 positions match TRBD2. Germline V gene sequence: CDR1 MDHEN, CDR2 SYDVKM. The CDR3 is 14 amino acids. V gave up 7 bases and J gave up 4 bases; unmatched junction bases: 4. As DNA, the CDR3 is TGTGCCAGCACCCTGGGACTAGCGTACAATGAGCAGTTCTTC. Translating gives CASTLGLAYNEQFF.

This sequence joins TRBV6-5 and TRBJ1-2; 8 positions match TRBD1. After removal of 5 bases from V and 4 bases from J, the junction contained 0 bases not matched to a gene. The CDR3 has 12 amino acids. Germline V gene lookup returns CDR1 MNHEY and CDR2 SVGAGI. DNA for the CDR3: TGTGCCAGCAGTGACAGGGGCTATGGCTACACCTTC. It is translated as CASSDRGYGYTF.

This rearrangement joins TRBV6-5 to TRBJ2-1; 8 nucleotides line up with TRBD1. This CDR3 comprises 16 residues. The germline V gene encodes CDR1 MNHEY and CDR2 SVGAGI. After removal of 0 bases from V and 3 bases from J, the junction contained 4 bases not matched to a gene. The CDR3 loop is CASSYSWTGNYNEQFF. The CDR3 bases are TGTGCCAGCAGTTACTCTTGGACAGGGAACTACAATGAGCAGTTCTTC.

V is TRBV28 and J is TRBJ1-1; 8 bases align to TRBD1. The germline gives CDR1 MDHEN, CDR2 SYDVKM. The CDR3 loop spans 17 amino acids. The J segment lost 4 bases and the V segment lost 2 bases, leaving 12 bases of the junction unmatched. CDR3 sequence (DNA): TGTGCCAGCAGTTTAAATAGAGGACAGGGAACAGGCACTGAAGCTTTCTTT. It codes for CASSLNRGQGTGTEAFF.

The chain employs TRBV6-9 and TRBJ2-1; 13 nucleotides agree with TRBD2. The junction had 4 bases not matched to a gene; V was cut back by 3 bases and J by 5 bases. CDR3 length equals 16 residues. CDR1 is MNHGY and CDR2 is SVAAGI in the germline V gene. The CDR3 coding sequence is TGTGCCAGCAGTTACTCGGGACTAGCGGGGAACAATGAGCAGTTCTTC. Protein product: CASSYSGLAGNNEQFF.

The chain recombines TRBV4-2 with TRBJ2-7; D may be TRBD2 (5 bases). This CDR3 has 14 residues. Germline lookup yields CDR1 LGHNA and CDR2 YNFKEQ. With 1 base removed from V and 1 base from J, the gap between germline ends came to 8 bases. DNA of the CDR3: TGTGCCAGCAGCCAAGGCGGGTTTTCCTACGAGCAGTACTTC. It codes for CASSQGGFSYEQYF.

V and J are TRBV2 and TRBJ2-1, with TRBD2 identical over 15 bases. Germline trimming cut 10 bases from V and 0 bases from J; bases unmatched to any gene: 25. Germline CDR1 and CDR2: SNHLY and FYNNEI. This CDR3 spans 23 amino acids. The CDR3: CAIRPGTGGWTSGGVSSYNEQFF. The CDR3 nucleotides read TGTGCCATCAGACCCGGGACAGGGGGTTGGACTAGCGGGGGGGTATCCTCCTACAATGAGCAGTTCTTC.

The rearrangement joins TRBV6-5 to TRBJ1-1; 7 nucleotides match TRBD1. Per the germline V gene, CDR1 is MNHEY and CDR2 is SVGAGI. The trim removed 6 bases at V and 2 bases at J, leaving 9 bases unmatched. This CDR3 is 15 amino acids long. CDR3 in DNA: TGTGCCAGCAGGGAGGGACAGTGGGGTAACACTGAAGCTTTCTTT. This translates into CASREGQWGNTEAFF.

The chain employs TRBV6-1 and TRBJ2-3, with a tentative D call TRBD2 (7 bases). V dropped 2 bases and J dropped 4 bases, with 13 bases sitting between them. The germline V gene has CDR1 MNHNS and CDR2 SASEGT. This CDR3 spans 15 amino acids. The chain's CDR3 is CASSEWAGAADTQYF. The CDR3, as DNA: TGTGCCAGCAGTGAATGGGCGGGGGCGGCAGATACGCAGTATTTT.

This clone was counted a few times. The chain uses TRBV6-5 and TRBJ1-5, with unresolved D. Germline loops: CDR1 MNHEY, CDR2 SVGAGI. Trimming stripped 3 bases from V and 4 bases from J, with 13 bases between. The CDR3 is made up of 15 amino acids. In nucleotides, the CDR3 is TGTGCCAGCAGTTATGTTACGGCGGGGAATCAGCCCCAGCATTTT. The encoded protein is CASSYVTAGNQPQHF.

The CDR3 nucleotides read TGTGCCAGCAGTTGGGGACAGACTAATGAGCAGTTCTTC. As protein: CASSWGQTNEQFF. The rearrangement joins TRBV6-6 to TRBJ2-1, with 7 nucleotides matching TRBD1. Unmatched junction bases numbered 4, after V lost 4 bases and J lost 7 bases. This CDR3 has 13 amino acids. Germline V CDR1 and CDR2: MNHNY, SVGAGI (reference sequence).